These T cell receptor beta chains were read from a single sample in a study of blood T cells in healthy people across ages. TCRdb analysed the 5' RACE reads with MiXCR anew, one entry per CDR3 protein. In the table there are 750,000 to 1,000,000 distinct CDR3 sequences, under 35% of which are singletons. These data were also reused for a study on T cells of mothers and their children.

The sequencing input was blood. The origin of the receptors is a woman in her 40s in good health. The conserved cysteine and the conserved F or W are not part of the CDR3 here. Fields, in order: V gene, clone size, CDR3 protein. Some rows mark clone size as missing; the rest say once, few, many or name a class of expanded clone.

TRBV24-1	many	ATSDRTSGDKQF
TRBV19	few	ASSMWGGNNEQF
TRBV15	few	ATSNQLAGTDTQY
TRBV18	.	ASSQTGVTEAF
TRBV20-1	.	SARVADRGSVGANVLT
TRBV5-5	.	ASSLKGEVRETQY
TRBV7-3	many	ASSLDRVLGYT
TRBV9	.	ASSVQLAGGPGEQF
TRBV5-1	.	ASSGGQGASGYT
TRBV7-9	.	ASSFETGGNEQF
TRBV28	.	ASSPVRGGSTGELF
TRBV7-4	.	ASSLPRPGWETQY
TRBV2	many	ASSVGASGFTDTQY
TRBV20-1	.	SARNPNSNQPQH
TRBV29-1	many	SVSTGTYGYT
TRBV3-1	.	ASSHAPSGEQY
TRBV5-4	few	ASRQQGTRADTQY
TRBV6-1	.	ASSEAPTWTGEAKNIQY
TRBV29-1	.	SVEDPDTMCYEQY
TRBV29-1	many	SVGEADYGYT
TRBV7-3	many	ASSRDRNNEQF
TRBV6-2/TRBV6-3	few	ASSYWGSNRDNQPRH
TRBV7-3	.	ASSLAGGQGEQY
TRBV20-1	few	SAVAGGRTDTQY
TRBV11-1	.	ASSLKRGIRETQY
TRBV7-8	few	ASSSGAYQPQH
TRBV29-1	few	SVEGSNTYEQY
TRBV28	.	ASKPPGLNEQF
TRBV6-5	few	ASSYSATPGQGVAYEQY
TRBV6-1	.	ASSGSGTGAYNEQY
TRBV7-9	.	ASSPKGLAGINEQF
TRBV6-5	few	ASSRPPGRGWAEAF
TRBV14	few	ASSQPGRGYEQY
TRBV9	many	ASSVAQGPTYEQY
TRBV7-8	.	ASSLNRGGRDEQY
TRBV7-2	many	ASSPYQGVRNGYT
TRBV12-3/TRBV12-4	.	ASSRGSGCEQY
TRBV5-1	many	ASSLGATGRETQY
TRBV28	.	ASQGLAGGNTDTQY
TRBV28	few	ASSSGHGSPLH
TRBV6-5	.	AGTTDRGPNNEQF
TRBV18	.	ASSPVTRNTEAF
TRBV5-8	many	ASSFGPSTDTQY
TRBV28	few	ASRPGVGPQH
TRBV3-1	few	ASSQVGTSSDTQY
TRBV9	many	ASSVQGTGFGEQY
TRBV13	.	ASCLLAGAVRETQY
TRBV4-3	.	TSSQDVSSGGLPQETQY
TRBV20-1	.	SAPDRRDEQF